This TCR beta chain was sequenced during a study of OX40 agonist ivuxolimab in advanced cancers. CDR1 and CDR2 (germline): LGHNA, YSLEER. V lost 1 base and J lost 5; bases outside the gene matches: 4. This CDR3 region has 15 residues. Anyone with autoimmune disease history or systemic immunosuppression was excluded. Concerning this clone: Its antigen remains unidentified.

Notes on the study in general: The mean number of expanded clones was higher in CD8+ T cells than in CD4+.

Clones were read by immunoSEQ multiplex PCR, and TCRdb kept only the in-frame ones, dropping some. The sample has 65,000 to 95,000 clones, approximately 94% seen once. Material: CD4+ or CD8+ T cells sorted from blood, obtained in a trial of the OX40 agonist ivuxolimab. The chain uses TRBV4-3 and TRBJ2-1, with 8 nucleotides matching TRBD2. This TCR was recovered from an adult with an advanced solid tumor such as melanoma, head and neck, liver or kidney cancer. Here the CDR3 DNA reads TGCGCCAGCAGCCAAGGCACTAGCGGTAACAATGAGCAGTTCTTC. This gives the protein CASSQGTSGNNEQFF.